The text below deals with one T cell receptor (beta chain). Sequencing was performed with immunoSEQ multiplex PCR; in TCRdb, only in-frame clones are kept and a portion is missing. The sample shows around 35,000 clones, around 87% of them seen only once. The sample comes from a study of blood T cell repertoires in COVID-19. About the study: Spain, Italy and the United States supplied samples that represented acute and convalescent COVID-19. The analysed material was cDNA or gDNA that came from T cells, B-cell-depleted T cells, or PBMCs.

V trimming: 3 bases; J trimming: 5 bases; junction bases outside the gene matches: 4. The CDR3 has 14 amino acids. Germline lookup yields CDR1 SGHTA and CDR2 FQGTGA. Sequencing used peripheral blood. This TCR was recovered from a human donor in a cohort sampled during active COVID-19. The gene calls are TRBV7-3 and TRBJ2-1; 7 nucleotides match TRBD2. CDR3 DNA sequence: TGTGCCAGCAGCTTCCAGGGAGGGGACAATGAGCAGTTCTTC. Translated: CASSFQGGDNEQFF.